The 2 T cell receptor beta chains listed next were all sequenced from one sample in a study of identical twins. TCRdb called the 5' RACE reads again in MiXCR, with one record for every CDR3 protein. The table has 1.5 million to 2 million distinct CDR3 sequences, 32% seen once. Sequencing used cord blood. The source of these receptors is a newborn girl in good health.

This clonotype was seen more than once but under ten times. This chain joins TRBV12-3 or TRBV12-4 and TRBJ2-3; D remains unclear. Trimming left V 7 bases short and J 0 bases short, with 14 bases between. CDR3 size: 15 residues. In DNA form, the CDR3 reads TGTGCCAGCACCCGCCCCACCCTAAGCACAGATACGCAGTATTTT. Amino acids: CASTRPTLSTDTQYF.

This clonotype occurred a few times. This chain links TRBV10-3 with TRBJ1-2; perhaps TRBD1 as D (5 bases). The V gene's germline CDR1 is ENHRY and CDR2 SYGVKD. V was pared by 0 bases and J by 8 bases, with 13 bases between. The CDR3 runs to 14 residues. The CDR3 sequence: CAISESRGRGGYTF. CDR3 sequence (DNA): TGTGCCATCAGTGAGTCGCGAGGGAGGGGAGGCTACACCTTC.